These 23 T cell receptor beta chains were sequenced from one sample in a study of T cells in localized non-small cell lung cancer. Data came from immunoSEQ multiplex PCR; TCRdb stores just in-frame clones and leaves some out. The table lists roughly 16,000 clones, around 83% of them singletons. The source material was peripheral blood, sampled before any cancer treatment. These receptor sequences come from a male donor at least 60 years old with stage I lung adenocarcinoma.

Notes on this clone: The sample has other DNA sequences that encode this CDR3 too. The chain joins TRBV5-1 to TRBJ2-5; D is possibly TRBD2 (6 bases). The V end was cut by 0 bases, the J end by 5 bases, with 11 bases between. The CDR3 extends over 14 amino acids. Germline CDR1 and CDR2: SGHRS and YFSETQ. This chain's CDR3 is CASSLASGGETQYF. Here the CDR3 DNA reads TGCGCCAGCAGCTTGGCGTCTGGGGGGGAGACCCAGTACTTC. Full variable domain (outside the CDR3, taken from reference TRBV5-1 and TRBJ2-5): KAGVTQTPRYLIKTRGQQVTLSCSPISGHRSVSWYQQTPGQGLQFLFEYFSETQRNKGNFPGRFSGRQFSNSRSEMNVSTLELGDSALYLCASSLASGGETQYFGPGTRLLVL.

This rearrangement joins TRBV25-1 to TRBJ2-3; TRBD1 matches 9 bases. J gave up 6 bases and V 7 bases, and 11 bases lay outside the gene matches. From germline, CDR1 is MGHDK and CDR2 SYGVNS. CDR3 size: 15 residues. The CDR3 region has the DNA TGTGCCAGCAACGGCCCGGGACAGGGACGTGATACGCAGTATTTT. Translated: CASNGPGQGRDTQYF.

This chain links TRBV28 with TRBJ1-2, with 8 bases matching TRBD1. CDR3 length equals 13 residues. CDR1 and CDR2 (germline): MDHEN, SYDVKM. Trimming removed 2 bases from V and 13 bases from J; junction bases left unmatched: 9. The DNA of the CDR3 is TGTGCCAGCAGTTTAGAAAGGGACAGGTTCTCCACCTTC. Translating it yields CASSLERDRFSTF.

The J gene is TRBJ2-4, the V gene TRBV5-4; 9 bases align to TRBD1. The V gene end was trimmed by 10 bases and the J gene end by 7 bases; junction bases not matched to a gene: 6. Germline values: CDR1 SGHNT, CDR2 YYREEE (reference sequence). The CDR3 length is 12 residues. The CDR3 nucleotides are TGTGCCGCCGGGACAGGGAACAACATTCAGTACTTC. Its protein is CAAGTGNNIQYF.

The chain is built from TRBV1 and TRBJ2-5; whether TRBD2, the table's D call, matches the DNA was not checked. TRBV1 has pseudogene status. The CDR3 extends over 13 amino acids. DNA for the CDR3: TGCACCAGCAGCCAACCTAGTGAGGAGACCCAGTACTTC. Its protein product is CTSSQPSEETQYF.

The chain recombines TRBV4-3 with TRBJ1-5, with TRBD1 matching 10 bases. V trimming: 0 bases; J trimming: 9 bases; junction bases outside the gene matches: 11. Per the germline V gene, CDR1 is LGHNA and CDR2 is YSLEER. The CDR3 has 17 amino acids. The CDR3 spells CASSQEWGDRGLWPQHF. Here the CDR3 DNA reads TGCGCCAGCAGCCAAGAATGGGGAGACAGGGGGCTCTGGCCCCAGCATTTT.

The CDR3, as DNA: TGCGCCAGCAGTGAGGGACAGGACTACGAGCAGTACTTC. The encoded protein is CASSEGQDYEQYF. The chain links TRBV10-1 to TRBJ2-7; TRBD1 matches 7 bases. After removal of 2 bases from V and 3 bases from J, the junction contained 1 base not matched to a gene. The CDR3 totals 13 residues. Germline-derived CDR1 and CDR2 are WNHNN and SYGVQD (reference sequence).

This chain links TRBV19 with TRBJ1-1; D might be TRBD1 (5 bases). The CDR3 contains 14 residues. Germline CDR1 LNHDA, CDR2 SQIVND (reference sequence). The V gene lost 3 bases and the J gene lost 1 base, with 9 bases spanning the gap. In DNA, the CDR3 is TGTGCCAGTAGTATGCAGGGACCGAACACTGAAGCTTTCTTT. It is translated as CASSMQGPNTEAFF.

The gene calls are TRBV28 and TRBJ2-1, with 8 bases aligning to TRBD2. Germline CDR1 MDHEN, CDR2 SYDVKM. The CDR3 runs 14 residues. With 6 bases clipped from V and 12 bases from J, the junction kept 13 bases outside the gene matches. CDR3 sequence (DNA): TGTGCCAGCAGACTCTCCGGGACTAGATTTCGGCAGTTCTTC. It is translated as CASRLSGTRFRQFF.

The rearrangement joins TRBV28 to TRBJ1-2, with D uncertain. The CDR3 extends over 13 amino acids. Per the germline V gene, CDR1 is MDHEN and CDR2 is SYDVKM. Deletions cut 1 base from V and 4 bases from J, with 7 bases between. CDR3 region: CASSLYKGYGYTF. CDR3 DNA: TGTGCCAGCAGTTTATATAAGGGCTATGGCTACACCTTC.

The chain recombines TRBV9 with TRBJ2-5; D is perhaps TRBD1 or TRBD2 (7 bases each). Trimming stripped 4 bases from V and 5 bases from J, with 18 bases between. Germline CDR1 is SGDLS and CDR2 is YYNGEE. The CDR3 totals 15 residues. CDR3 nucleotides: TGTGCCAGCAGCCCCCCAGGGGGAGGGTCGGAGACCCAGTACTTC. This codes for CASSPPGGGSETQYF.

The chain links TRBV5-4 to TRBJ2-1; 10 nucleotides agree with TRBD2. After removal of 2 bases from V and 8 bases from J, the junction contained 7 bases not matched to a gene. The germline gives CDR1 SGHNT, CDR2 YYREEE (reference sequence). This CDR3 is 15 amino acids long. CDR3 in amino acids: CASSLVTSGNDEQFF. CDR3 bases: TGTGCCAGCAGCTTAGTAACTAGCGGGAACGATGAGCAGTTCTTC.

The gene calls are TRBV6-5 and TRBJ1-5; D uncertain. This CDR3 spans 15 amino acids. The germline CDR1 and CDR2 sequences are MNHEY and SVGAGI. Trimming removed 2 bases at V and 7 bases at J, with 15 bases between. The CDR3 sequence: CASSYNSQLTQPQHF. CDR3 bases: TGTGCCAGCAGTTACAACTCTCAACTCACCCAGCCCCAGCATTTT.

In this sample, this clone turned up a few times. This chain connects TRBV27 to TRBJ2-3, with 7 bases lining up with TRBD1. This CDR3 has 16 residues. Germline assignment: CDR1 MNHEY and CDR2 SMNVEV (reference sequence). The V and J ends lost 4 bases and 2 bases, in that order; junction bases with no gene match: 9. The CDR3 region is CASSWNRDSYTDTQYF. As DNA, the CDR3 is TGTGCCAGCAGTTGGAACCGGGACAGCTACACAGATACGCAGTATTTT.

The DNA for the CDR3 is TGTGCCAGCAGACTAGCGGGCCTAGAGCAGTTCTTC. As protein: CASRLAGLEQFF. The J gene is TRBJ2-1, the V gene TRBV28; TRBD2 agrees at 9 bases. The CDR3 length is 12 residues. CDR1 is MDHEN and CDR2 is SYDVKM in the germline V gene. The V and J ends lost 6 bases and 10 bases, in that order; junction bases with no gene match: 4.

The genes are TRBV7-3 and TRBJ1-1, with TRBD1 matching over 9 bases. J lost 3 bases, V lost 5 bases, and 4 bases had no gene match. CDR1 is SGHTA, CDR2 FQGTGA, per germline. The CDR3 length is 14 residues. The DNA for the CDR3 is TGTGCCAGCAGCCCACAGGGGGCTTACACTGAAGCTTTCTTT. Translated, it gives CASSPQGAYTEAFF.

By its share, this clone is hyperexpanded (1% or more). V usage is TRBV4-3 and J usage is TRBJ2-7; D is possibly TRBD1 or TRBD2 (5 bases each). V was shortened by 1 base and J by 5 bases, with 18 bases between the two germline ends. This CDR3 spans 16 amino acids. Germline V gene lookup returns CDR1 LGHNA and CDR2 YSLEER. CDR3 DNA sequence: TGCGCCAGCAGCCAAGGGGCCCTTGGGGGATACGACGAGCAGTACTTC. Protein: CASSQGALGGYDEQYF.

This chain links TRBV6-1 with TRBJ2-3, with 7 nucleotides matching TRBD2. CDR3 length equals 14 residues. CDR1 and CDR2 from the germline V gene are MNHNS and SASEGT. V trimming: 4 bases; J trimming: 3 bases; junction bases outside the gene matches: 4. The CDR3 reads CASSGRGETDTQYF. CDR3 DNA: TGTGCCAGCAGTGGACGGGGGGAAACAGATACGCAGTATTTT.

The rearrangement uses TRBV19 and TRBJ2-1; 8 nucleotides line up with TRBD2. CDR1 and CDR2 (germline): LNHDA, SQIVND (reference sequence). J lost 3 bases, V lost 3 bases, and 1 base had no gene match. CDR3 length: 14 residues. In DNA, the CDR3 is TGTGCCAGTAGTATGGGACTAGACTACAATGAGCAGTTCTTC. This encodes CASSMGLDYNEQFF.

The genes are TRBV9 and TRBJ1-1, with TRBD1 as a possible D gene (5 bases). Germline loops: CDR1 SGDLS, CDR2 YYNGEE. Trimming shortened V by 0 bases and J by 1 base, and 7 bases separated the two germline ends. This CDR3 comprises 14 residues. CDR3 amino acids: CASSVDGQNTEAFF. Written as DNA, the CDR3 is TGTGCCAGCAGCGTAGACGGACAGAACACTGAAGCTTTCTTT.

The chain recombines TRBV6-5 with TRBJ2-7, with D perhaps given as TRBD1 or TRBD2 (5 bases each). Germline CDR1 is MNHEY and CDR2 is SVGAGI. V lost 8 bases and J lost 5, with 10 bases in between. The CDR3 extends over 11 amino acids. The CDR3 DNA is TGTGCCAGCCGCCAGGGAGACGAGCAGTACTTC. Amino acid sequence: CASRQGDEQYF.

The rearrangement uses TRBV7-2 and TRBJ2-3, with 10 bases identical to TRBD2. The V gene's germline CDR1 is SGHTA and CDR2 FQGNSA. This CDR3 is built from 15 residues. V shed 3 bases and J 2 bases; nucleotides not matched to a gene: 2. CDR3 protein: CASSLTSGPTDTQYF. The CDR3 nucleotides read TGTGCCAGCAGCTTGACTAGCGGGCCCACAGATACGCAGTATTTT.

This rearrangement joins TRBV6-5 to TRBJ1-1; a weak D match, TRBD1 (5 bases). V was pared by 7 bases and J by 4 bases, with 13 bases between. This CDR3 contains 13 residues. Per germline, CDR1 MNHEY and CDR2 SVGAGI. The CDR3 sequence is CASTVPGSTEAFF. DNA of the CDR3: TGTGCCAGCACCGTTCCAGGGTCCACTGAAGCTTTCTTT.